The 32 T cell receptor beta chains presented below share a single source sample, sequenced in a study of human T cells and chemical hapten exposure. Whole blood, unfractionated, served as the material for total RNA extraction. Individual cDNA molecules in this library carried unique molecular identifiers. TCRdb processed the reads anew with MiXCR; each CDR3 protein has one entry. The profile shows 95,000 to 150,000 distinct CDR3 sequences, approximately 9.3% of them singletons. Sequencing was performed on whole blood. The receptor source for this set is a human donor in good health. Some clones in this sample may be carry-over from other donors' samples.

The chain is built from TRBV7-6 and TRBJ2-1, with 9 bases matching TRBD2. The CDR3 runs 15 residues. Germline V gene sequence: CDR1 SGHVS, CDR2 FNYEAQ. The trim removed 1 base at V and 8 bases at J, leaving 6 bases unmatched. CDR3 sequence: CASSLEGGRADEQFF. CDR3 DNA: TGTGCCAGCAGCTTAGAAGGCGGGAGGGCCGATGAGCAGTTCTTC. Combining the CDR3 with reference TRBV7-6 and TRBJ2-1 gives the whole variable domain GAGVSQSPRYKVTKRGQDVALRCDPISGHVSLYWYRQALGQGPEFLTYFNYEAQQDKSGLPNDRFSAERPEGSISTLTIQRTEQRDSAMYRCASSLEGGRADEQFFGPGTRLTVL.

V is TRBV5-4 and J is TRBJ2-3, with 9 bases matching TRBD2. The junction had 6 bases not matched to a gene; V was cut back by 4 bases and J by 3 bases. The germline gives CDR1 SGHNT, CDR2 YYREEE (reference sequence). This CDR3 has 15 residues. The CDR3 is CASSIGTSRTDTQYF. CDR3 nucleotide sequence: TGTGCCAGCAGCATAGGGACTAGCCGAACAGATACGCAGTATTTT. The complete variable domain, with remaining parts taken from reference TRBV5-4 and TRBJ2-3, reads ETGVTQSPTHLIKTRGQQVTLRCSSQSGHNTVSWYQQALGQGPQFIFQYYREEENGRGNFPPRFSGLQFPNYSSELNVNALELDDSALYLCASSIGTSRTDTQYFGPGTRLTVL.

This clonotype came up a few times. This rearrangement joins TRBV29-1 to TRBJ2-5; D perhaps matches TRBD1 (6 bases). Per the germline V gene, CDR1 is SQVTM and CDR2 is ANQGSEA. The CDR3 is made up of 14 amino acids. Between the trimmed V and J ends, which lost 5 bases and 2 bases, there was a span of 15 bases. CDR3 bases: TGCAGCGTTTACAGGACAGACTCACAAGAGACCCAGTACTTC. Amino acids: CSVYRTDSQETQYF. Looking up the rest from reference TRBV29-1 and TRBJ2-5 gives the full variable domain: SAVISQKPSRDICQRGTSLTIQCQVDSQVTMMFWYRQQPGQSLTLIATANQGSEATYESGFVIDKFPISRPNLTFSTLTVSNMSPEDSSIYLCSVYRTDSQETQYFGPGTRLLVL.

The J gene is TRBJ2-2, the V gene TRBV4-2; 8 nucleotides agree with TRBD1. The V gene's germline CDR1 is LGHNA and CDR2 YNFKEQ. This CDR3 is 15 amino acids long. V shed 3 bases and J 2 bases; nucleotides not matched to a gene: 2. In nucleotides, the CDR3 is TGTGCCAGCAGCCAGGGGACAGGAAACACCGGGGAGCTGTTTTTT. Protein: CASSQGTGNTGELFF.

In this sample, this clonotype turned up many times. The J gene is TRBJ2-5, the V gene TRBV7-9; D unresolved. V gave up 5 bases and J gave up 6 bases, with 7 bases separating them. CDR1 is SEHNR and CDR2 is FQNEAQ in the germline V gene (reference sequence). This CDR3 is built from 11 residues. CDR3 region: CASSPYQTQYF. CDR3 coding DNA: TGTGCCAGCAGCCCCTACCAGACCCAGTACTTC.

This clonotype was counted only a few times. The J gene is TRBJ1-2, the V gene TRBV5-6, with 9 bases matching TRBD1. V lost 2 bases, J lost 6 bases, and 11 bases stayed unmatched. This CDR3 contains 16 residues. Germline V gene lookup returns CDR1 SGHDT and CDR2 YYEEEE. The CDR3 nucleotides are TGTGCCAGCAGCTTTGCGGCACAGGGGGCTTTGGATGGCTACACCTTC. Protein product: CASSFAAQGALDGYTF.

This clonotype was detected ten times or more. The chain recombines TRBV6-5 with TRBJ1-6; TRBD1 matches at 7 bases. This CDR3 comprises 11 residues. V lost 10 bases, J lost 14 bases, and 8 bases stayed unmatched. Germline V gene data show CDR1 as MNHEY and CDR2 as SVGAGI. CDR3 coding DNA: TGTGCCACCTCCACAGGGGCCACCCTCCACTTT. It translates to CATSTGATLHF.

The V gene is TRBV27, the J gene TRBJ2-7; either TRBD1 or TRBD2 may supply D (5 bases each). CDR3 length: 15 amino acids. V lost 5 bases and J lost 0, with 14 bases in between. Germline lookup yields CDR1 MNHEY and CDR2 SMNVEV (reference sequence). CDR3 residues: CASSRDGSLSYEQYF. The CDR3 nucleotides read TGTGCCAGCAGTCGGGACGGGTCCCTCTCCTACGAGCAGTACTTC.

This clonotype has ten or more counts. This chain links TRBV6-5 with TRBJ1-1, with TRBD1 matching 7 bases. The CDR3 sequence is 14 residues long. Germline V gene sequence: CDR1 MNHEY, CDR2 SVGAGI. With 3 bases clipped from V and 3 bases from J, the junction kept 4 bases outside the gene matches. This CDR3 is CASSYRDSHTEAFF. CDR3 in DNA: TGTGCCAGCAGTTATCGGGACAGCCACACTGAAGCTTTCTTT.

This clonotype was observed a few times. The V gene is TRBV20-1, the J gene TRBJ2-1, with 10 bases lining up with TRBD1. After removal of 1 base from V and 10 bases from J, the junction contained 10 bases not matched to a gene. The CDR3 length is 15 residues. The germline gives CDR1 DFQATT, CDR2 SNEGSKA (reference sequence). The CDR3 DNA is TGCAGTGCTAGAGTAGGGGACAGGGGATATGACGAGCAGTTCTTC. It encodes CSARVGDRGYDEQFF.

The sample holds a few counts of this clonotype. The J gene is TRBJ1-1, the V gene TRBV4-2, with 9 bases that match TRBD1. Germline CDR1 LGHNA, CDR2 YNFKEQ. The CDR3 runs to 19 residues. The ends lost 0 bases at V and 3 bases at J; junction bases unmatched: 14. The CDR3 DNA follows: TGTGCCAGCAGCCAAGATCTCTACAGGGGGCTTCCGTGGGACACTGAAGCTTTCTTT. Its translation is CASSQDLYRGLPWDTEAFF.

This clonotype has a count of ten or more. J is TRBJ2-1 and V is TRBV27; TRBD2 matches at 13 bases. The CDR3 contains 13 residues. V trimming: 5 bases; J trimming: 10 bases; junction bases outside the gene matches: 2. Germline CDR1 and CDR2: MNHEY and SMNVEV (reference sequence). CDR3 region: CASSGTSGTEQFF. The CDR3 coding sequence is TGTGCCAGCAGTGGGACTAGCGGGACCGAGCAGTTCTTC.

V is TRBV7-9 and J is TRBJ2-2; TRBD1 matches 8 bases. V shed 4 bases and J 4 bases; nucleotides not matched to a gene: 8. CDR1 and CDR2 (germline): SEHNR, FQNEAQ (reference sequence). This CDR3 is built from 16 residues. CDR3 nucleotides: TGTGCCAGCAGCTCCCGGACAGGGTTCATCACCGGGGAGCTGTTTTTT. Translating gives CASSSRTGFITGELFF.

This clonotype was observed many times. J is TRBJ2-3 and V is TRBV20-1; 15 bases match TRBD2. The junction had 7 bases not matched to a gene; V was cut back by 5 bases and J by 1 base. Germline V gene lookup returns CDR1 DFQATT and CDR2 SNEGSKA (reference sequence). The CDR3 is 17 residues long. CDR3 residues: CSASGLAGGDGTDTQYF. CDR3 coding DNA: TGCAGTGCTTCCGGACTAGCGGGAGGGGATGGCACAGATACGCAGTATTTT.

The chain employs TRBV20-1 and TRBJ2-7, with 12 bases matching TRBD2. J lost 7 bases, V lost 6 bases, and 13 bases had no gene match. There are 15 residues in the CDR3. Per the germline V gene, CDR1 is DFQATT and CDR2 is SNEGSKA (reference sequence). The CDR3 here is CSASERASGRGEQYF. The CDR3 region has the DNA TGCAGTGCCTCAGAACGAGCTAGCGGGAGGGGGGAGCAGTACTTC.

This clonotype was observed a few times. In nucleotides, the CDR3 is TGTGCCAGCAGCTTACACAACACCCCGGGCACCGGGGAGCTGTTTTTT. Its protein product is CASSLHNTPGTGELFF. This sequence joins TRBV11-2 and TRBJ2-2, with no clear D. Trimming shortened V by 2 bases and J by 4 bases, and 14 bases separated the two germline ends. This CDR3 is 16 amino acids long. Germline V gene data show CDR1 as SGHAT and CDR2 as FQNNGV.

This clonotype was seen at least ten times. This sequence joins TRBV2 and TRBJ2-1, with a weak D call TRBD1 (6 bases). The V end lost 7 bases, the J end lost 6 bases, and 13 bases lay between the germline ends. Per the germline V gene, CDR1 is SNHLY and CDR2 is FYNNEI. This CDR3 is 13 amino acids long. The CDR3 coding sequence is TGTGCCAGCACCCAAGAAGGGGGCAATGAGCAGTTCTTC. This codes for CASTQEGGNEQFF.

Many counts were recorded for this clonotype. V is TRBV29-1 and J is TRBJ2-5; weak D call: TRBD1 (6 bases). Germline V gene sequence: CDR1 SQVTM, CDR2 ANQGSEA. The CDR3 has 13 residues. V was clipped by 4 bases and J by 2 bases, with 11 bases between them. CDR3 DNA sequence: TGCAGCGTTGGGGGAAGGGGGCAAGAGACCCAGTACTTC. This translates into CSVGGRGQETQYF.

The chain recombines TRBV6-2 or TRBV6-3 with TRBJ2-7, with D maybe TRBD1 (6 bases). The germline gives CDR1 MNHEY, CDR2 SVGEGT. The CDR3 spans 16 residues. Trimming shortened V by 6 bases and J by 2 bases, and 20 bases separated the two germline ends. The CDR3: CASSPSWAGVAYEQYF. Written as DNA, the CDR3 is TGTGCCAGCAGCCCTTCCTGGGCAGGGGTCGCCTACGAGCAGTACTTC.

This clonotype was found a few times. CDR3 sequence reads: CASSGGQDSYEQYF. In DNA, the CDR3 is TGTGCCAGCAGCGGTGGACAGGACTCCTACGAGCAGTACTTC. This sequence joins TRBV6-1 and TRBJ2-7, with 7 nucleotides matching TRBD1. V lost 6 bases to trimming and J lost 0 bases; unmatched junction nucleotides: 5. The length of the CDR3 is 14 residues. From germline, CDR1 is MNHNS and CDR2 SASEGT.

The gene calls are TRBV3-1 and TRBJ2-5, with 7 bases matching TRBD2. J gave up 1 base and V 1 base, and 3 bases lay outside the gene matches. This CDR3 is built from 15 residues. Germline loops: CDR1 LGHDT, CDR2 YNNKEL (reference sequence). CDR3 loop: CASSQGGLTQETQYF. The DNA for the CDR3 is TGTGCCAGCAGCCAAGGGGGACTAACCCAAGAGACCCAGTACTTC.

The table lists this clonotype with a few counts. The rearrangement joins TRBV6-5 to TRBJ1-2, with 8 bases aligning to TRBD1. V dropped 0 bases and J dropped 7; count of bases not matched to a gene: 10. This CDR3 spans 16 amino acids. Germline V gene data show CDR1 as MNHEY and CDR2 as SVGAGI. The CDR3 sequence: CASSYSFKDRARGYTF. In nucleotides, the CDR3 is TGTGCCAGCAGTTACTCCTTTAAGGACAGGGCTCGTGGCTACACCTTC.

This clonotype was found a few times. This rearrangement joins TRBV20-1 to TRBJ2-3; TRBD2 aligns across 8 bases. Germline trimming cut 3 bases from V and 5 bases from J; bases unmatched to any gene: 7. CDR3 length: 14 amino acids. Germline CDR1 DFQATT, CDR2 SNEGSKA (reference sequence). Here the CDR3 reads CSARGAGAGDTQYF. DNA of the CDR3: TGCAGTGCTAGGGGAGCGGGGGCGGGAGATACGCAGTATTTT.

This clonotype was seen many times. The chain employs TRBV7-9 and TRBJ2-3; D is perhaps TRBD1 (6 bases). CDR1 SEHNR and CDR2 FQNEAQ come from the germline V gene (reference sequence). V lost 5 bases and J 5 bases, leaving 14 bases between the germline ends. The CDR3 length is 14 residues. The chain's CDR3 is CASSLSRGGDTQYF. CDR3 sequence (DNA): TGTGCCAGCAGCCTCTCCAGGGGTGGAGATACGCAGTATTTT.

This clonotype was detected many times. This chain connects TRBV29-1 to TRBJ2-2; 7 nucleotides line up with TRBD1. CDR3 length: 14 residues. Trimming removed 7 bases from V and 1 base from J; junction bases left unmatched: 6. Germline V CDR1 and CDR2: SQVTM, ANQGSEA. CDR3 region: CSATGEWNTGELFF. The CDR3 DNA follows: TGCAGCGCAACAGGGGAGTGGAACACCGGGGAGCTGTTTTTT.

This clonotype was seen ten or more times. V is TRBV27 and J is TRBJ1-5; a weak D match, TRBD1 (5 bases). The CDR3 has 13 amino acids. V dropped 3 bases and J dropped 5 bases, with 8 bases sitting between them. Germline V gene sequence: CDR1 MNHEY, CDR2 SMNVEV (reference sequence). CDR3 amino acids: CASSFRGDQPQHF. The CDR3 nucleotides read TGTGCCAGCAGTTTTAGAGGGGATCAGCCCCAGCATTTT.

The rearrangement links TRBV12-3 or TRBV12-4 to TRBJ1-1, with unresolved D. The V and J ends lost 7 bases and 2 bases respectively, with 8 bases between them. The CDR3 length is 12 residues. The DNA of the CDR3 is TGTGCCAGCAAGTCGGATAACACTGAAGCTTTCTTT. It codes for CASKSDNTEAFF.

This clonotype was detected a few times. The rearrangement uses TRBV12-3 or TRBV12-4 and TRBJ1-4; TRBD1 matches at 9 bases. Losses at the gene ends were 8 bases for V and 8 bases for J; bases not matched to a gene: 12. The CDR3 loop spans 15 amino acids. CDR3 nucleotide sequence: TGTGCCAGCGCCCTCTCGGACAGGGGAAGGGAAAAACTGTTTTTT. It translates to CASALSDRGREKLFF.

In its sample, this clonotype was seen many times. V and J are TRBV6-5 and TRBJ2-7; D is perhaps TRBD2 (5 bases). CDR3 length: 20 residues. CDR1 is MNHEY, CDR2 SVGAGI, per germline. Trimming shortened V by 3 bases and J by 1 base, and 28 bases separated the two germline ends. In DNA form, the CDR3 reads TGTGCCAGCAGTTATAAACAAACGGACGGATTCTTCGGGGAGTCCTACGAGCAGTACTTC. It encodes CASSYKQTDGFFGESYEQYF.

This clonotype was seen more than once but under ten times. This sequence joins TRBV27 and TRBJ1-5, with 8 bases identical to TRBD1. Germline V gives CDR1 MNHEY, CDR2 SMNVEV (reference sequence). V lost 6 bases and J lost 9; bases outside the gene matches: 10. The CDR3 spans 14 residues. Here the CDR3 reads CASSNDRGSPPQHF. In DNA form, the CDR3 reads TGTGCCAGCAGCAACGACAGGGGTTCTCCGCCCCAGCATTTT.

The sample holds a few counts of this clonotype. The J gene is TRBJ1-5, the V gene TRBV19; no firm D call. CDR3 length: 12 amino acids. V was clipped by 5 bases and J by 5 bases, with 7 bases between them. The germline gives CDR1 LNHDA, CDR2 SQIVND (reference sequence). The CDR3, as DNA: TGTGCCAGTAGTCTGGCTGATCAGCCCCAGCATTTT. Its translation: CASSLADQPQHF.

The chain joins TRBV20-1 to TRBJ2-7; 9 bases align to TRBD1. The CDR3 covers 12 residues. The germline V gene encodes CDR1 DFQATT and CDR2 SNEGSKA (reference sequence). The trim removed 8 bases at V and 3 bases at J, leaving 5 bases unmatched. This chain's CDR3 is CSSQTGGYEQYF. The CDR3 DNA is TGCAGTTCCCAGACAGGGGGCTACGAGCAGTACTTC.